The T cell receptor beta chain described here comes from a study of cytomegalovirus exposure and HLA in healthy donors. The CDR3 sequence is 13 residues long. Looked up from germline, CDR1 is SGHAT and CDR2 is FQNNGV. The V end lost 3 bases, the J end lost 2 bases, and 8 bases lay between the germline ends. Profiled with immunoSEQ multiplex PCR; TCRdb holds only in-frame clones, not every one. In the table there are a few hundred thousand clones, approximately 88% of which are singletons. This sequence originates from a woman aged 25-40 years in good health and CMV-seropositive. The genes are TRBV11-2 and TRBJ2-7; D not resolved. Specimen: PBMCs. The CDR3 DNA sequence: TGTGCCAGCAGCTTGGGGAAAGCCTACGAGCAGTACTTC. Protein: CASSLGKAYEQYF.